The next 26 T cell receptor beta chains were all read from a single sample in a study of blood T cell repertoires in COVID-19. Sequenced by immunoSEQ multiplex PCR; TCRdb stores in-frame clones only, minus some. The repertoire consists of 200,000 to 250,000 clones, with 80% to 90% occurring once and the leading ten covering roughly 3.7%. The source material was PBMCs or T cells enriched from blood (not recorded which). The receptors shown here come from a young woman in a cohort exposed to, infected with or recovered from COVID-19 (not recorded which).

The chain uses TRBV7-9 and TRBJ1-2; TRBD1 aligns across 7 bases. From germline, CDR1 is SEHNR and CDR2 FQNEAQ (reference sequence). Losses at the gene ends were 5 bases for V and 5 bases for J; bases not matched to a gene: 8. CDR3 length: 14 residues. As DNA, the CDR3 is TGTGCCAGCAGCCAACTTCAACAGGGGTATGGCTACACCTTC. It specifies CASSQLQQGYGYTF.

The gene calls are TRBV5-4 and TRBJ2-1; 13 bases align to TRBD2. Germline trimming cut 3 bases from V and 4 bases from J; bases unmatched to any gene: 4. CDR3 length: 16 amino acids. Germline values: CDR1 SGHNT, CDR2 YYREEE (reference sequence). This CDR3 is CASSWGTSGIYNEQFF. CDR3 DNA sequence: TGTGCCAGCAGCTGGGGGACTAGCGGGATTTACAATGAGCAGTTCTTC.

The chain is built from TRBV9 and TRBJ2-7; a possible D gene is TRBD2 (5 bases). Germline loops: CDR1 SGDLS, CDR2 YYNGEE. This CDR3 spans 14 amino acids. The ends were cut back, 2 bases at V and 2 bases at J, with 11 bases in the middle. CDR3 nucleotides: TGTGCCAGCAGCGTCGACGGGAATACCTACGAGCAGTACTTC. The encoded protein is CASSVDGNTYEQYF.

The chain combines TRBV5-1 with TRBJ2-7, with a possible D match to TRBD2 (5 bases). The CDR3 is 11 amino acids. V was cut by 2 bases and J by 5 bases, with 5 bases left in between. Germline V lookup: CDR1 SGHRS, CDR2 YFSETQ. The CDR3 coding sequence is TGCGCCAGCAGCTTTAGCGACGAGCAGTACTTC. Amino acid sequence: CASSFSDEQYF.

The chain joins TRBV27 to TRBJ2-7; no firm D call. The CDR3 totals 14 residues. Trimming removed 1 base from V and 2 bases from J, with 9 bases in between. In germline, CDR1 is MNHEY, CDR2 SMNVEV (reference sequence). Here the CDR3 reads CASSLFNRTYEQYF. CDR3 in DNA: TGTGCCAGCAGTTTATTTAACAGAACCTACGAGCAGTACTTC.

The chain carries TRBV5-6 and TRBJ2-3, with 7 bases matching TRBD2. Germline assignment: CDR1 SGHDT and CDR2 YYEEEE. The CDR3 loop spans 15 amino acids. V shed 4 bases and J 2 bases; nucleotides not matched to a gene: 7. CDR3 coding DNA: TGTGCCAGCAGCCCTATAGCGGGCAACACAGATACGCAGTATTTT. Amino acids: CASSPIAGNTDTQYF. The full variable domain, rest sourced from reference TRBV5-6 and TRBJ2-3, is DAGVTQSPTHLIKTRGQQVTLRCSPKSGHDTVSWYQQALGQGPQFIFQYYEEEERQRGNFPDRFSGHQFPNYSSELNVNALLLGDSALYLCASSPIAGNTDTQYFGPGTRLTVL.

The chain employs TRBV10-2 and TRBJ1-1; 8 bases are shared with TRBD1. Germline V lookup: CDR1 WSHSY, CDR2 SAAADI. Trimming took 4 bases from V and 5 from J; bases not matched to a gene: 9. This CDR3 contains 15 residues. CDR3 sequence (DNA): TGCGCCAGCAGTGTTTACAGGGGGGATCGGACTGAAGCTTTCTTT. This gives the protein CASSVYRGDRTEAFF.

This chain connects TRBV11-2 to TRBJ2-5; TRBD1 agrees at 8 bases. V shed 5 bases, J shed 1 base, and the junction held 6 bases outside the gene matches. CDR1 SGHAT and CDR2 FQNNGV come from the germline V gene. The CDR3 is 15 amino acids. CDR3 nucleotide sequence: TGTGCCAGCAGCCCGCGGACAGGGCCCCAAGAGACCCAGTACTTC. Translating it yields CASSPRTGPQETQYF.

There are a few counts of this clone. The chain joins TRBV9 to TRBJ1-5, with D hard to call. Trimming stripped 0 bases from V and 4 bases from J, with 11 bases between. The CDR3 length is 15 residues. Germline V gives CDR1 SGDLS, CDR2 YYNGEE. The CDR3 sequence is CASSVVVEENQPQHF. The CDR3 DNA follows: TGTGCCAGCAGCGTAGTAGTGGAGGAGAATCAGCCCCAGCATTTT.

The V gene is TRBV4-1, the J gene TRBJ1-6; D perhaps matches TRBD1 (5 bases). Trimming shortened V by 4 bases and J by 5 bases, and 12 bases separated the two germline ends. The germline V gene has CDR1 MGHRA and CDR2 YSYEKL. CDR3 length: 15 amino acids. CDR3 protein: CASSPGQGNNSPLHF. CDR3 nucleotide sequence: TGCGCCAGCAGCCCCGGGCAGGGCAATAATTCACCCCTCCACTTT.

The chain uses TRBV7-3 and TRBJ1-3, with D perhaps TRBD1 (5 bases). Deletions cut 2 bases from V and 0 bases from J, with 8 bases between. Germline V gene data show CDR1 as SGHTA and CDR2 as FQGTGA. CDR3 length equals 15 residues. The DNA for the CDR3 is TGTGCCAGCAGCTTAGACAGCTTCTCTGGAAACACCATATATTTT. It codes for CASSLDSFSGNTIYF.

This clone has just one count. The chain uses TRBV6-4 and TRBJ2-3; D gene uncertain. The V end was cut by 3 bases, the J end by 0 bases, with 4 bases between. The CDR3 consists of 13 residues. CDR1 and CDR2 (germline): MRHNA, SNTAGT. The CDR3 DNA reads TGTGCCAGCAGTGAGGGCAGCACAGATACGCAGTATTTT. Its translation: CASSEGSTDTQYF.

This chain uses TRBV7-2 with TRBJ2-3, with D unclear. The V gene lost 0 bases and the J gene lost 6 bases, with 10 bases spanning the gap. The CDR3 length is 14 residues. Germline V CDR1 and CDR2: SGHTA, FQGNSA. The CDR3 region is CASSLAVAPDTQYF. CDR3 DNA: TGTGCCAGCAGCTTAGCGGTAGCCCCGGATACGCAGTATTTT.

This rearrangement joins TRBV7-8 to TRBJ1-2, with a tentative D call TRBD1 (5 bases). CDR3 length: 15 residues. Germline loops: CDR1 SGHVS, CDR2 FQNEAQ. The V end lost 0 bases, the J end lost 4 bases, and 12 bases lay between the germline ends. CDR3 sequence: CASSLAEGKGYGYTF. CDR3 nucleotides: TGTGCCAGCAGCTTAGCGGAGGGGAAGGGCTATGGCTACACCTTC.

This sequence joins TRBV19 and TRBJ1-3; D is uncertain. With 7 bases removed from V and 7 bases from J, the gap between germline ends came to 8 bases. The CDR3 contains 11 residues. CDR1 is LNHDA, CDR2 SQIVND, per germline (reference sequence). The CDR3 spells CASTGLNTIYF. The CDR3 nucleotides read TGTGCCAGTACAGGCTTGAACACCATATATTTT.

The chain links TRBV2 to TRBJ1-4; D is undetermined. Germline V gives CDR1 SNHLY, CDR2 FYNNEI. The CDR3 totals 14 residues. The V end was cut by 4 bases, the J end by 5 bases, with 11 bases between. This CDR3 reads CASSVQRENEKLFF. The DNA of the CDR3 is TGTGCCAGCAGTGTACAGAGGGAGAATGAAAAACTGTTTTTT.

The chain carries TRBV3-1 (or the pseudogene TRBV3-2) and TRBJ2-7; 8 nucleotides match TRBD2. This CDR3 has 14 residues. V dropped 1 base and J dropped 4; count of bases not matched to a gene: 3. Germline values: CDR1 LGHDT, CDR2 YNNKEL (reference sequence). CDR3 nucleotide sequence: TGTGCCAGCAGCCAAGGGACTAGCTTGTACGAGCAGTACTTC. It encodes CASSQGTSLYEQYF.

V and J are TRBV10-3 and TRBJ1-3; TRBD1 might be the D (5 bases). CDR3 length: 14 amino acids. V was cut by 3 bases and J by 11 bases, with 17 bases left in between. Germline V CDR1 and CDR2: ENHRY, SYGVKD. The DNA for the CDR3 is TGTGCCATCAGTGAATCATCAGGGATTAACGCCATATATTTT. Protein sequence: CAISESSGINAIYF.

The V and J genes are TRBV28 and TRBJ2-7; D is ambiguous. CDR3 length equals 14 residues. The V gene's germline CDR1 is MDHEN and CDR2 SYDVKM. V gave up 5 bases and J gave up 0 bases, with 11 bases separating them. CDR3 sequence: CASSTSGSSYEQYF. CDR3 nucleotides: TGTGCCAGCAGTACCTCCGGGTCCTCCTACGAGCAGTACTTC. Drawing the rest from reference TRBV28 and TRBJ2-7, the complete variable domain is DVKVTQSSRYLVKRTGEKVFLECVQDMDHENMFWYRQDPGLGLRLIYFSYDVKMKEKGDIPEGYSVSREKKERFSLILESASTNQTSMYLCASSTSGSSYEQYFGPGTRLTVT.

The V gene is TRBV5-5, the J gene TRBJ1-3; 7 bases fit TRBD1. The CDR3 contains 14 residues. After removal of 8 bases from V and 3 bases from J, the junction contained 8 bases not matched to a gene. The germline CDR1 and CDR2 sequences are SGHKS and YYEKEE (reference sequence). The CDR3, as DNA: TGTGCCAGTAAAGCAGGGGGTTTTGGAAACACCATATATTTT. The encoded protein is CASKAGGFGNTIYF.

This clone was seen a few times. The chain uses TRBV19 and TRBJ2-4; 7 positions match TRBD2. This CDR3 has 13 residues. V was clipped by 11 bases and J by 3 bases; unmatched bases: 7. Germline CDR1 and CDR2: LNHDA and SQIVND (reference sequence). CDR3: CASRGGGKNIQYF. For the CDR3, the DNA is TGTGCCTCCCGTGGGGGGGGCAAAAACATTCAGTACTTC.

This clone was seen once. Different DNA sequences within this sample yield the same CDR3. CDR3 in DNA: TGTGCCAGCAGCTTGGGACAGGGCGGTTCACCCCTCCACTTT. It is translated as CASSLGQGGSPLHF. The V call is TRBV7-3, the J call TRBJ1-6, with 9 bases lining up with TRBD1. This CDR3 spans 14 amino acids. V shed 3 bases and J 9 bases; nucleotides not matched to a gene: 3. The germline gives CDR1 SGHTA, CDR2 FQGTGA. The variable domain in full, with the rest retrieved from reference TRBV7-3 and TRBJ1-6, is GAGVSQTPSNKVTEKGKYVELRCDPISGHTALYWYRQSLGQGPEFLIYFQGTGAADDSGLPNDRFFAVRPEGSVSTLKIQRTERGDSAVYLCASSLGQGGSPLHFGNGTRLTVT.

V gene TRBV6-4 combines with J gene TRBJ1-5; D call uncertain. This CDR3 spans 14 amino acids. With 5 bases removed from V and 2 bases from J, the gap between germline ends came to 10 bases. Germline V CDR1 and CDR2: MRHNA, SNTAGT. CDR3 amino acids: CASSPEPGNQPQHF. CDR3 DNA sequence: TGTGCCAGCAGTCCCGAACCAGGCAATCAGCCCCAGCATTTT.

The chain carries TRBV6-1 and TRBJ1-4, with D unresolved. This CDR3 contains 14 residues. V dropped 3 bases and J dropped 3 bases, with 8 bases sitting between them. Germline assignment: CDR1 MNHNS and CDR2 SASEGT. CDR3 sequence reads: CASSEGLANEKLFF. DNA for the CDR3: TGTGCCAGCAGTGAGGGTCTAGCTAATGAAAAACTGTTTTTT.

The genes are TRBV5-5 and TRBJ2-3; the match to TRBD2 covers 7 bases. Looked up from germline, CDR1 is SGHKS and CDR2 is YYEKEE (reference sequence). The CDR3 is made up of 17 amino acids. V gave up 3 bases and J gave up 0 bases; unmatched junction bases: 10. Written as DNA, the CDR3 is TGTGCCAGCAGCTCCCATAGCGGGCGGATTAGCACAGATACGCAGTATTTT. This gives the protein CASSSHSGRISTDTQYF.

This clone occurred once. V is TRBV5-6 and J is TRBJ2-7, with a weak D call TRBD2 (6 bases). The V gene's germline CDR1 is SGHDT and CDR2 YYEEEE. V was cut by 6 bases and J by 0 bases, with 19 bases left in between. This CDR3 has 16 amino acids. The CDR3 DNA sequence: TGTGCCAGCACCTCGGGCCCGGGGAGGAACTCCTACGAGCAGTACTTC. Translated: CASTSGPGRNSYEQYF.